This entry features one T cell receptor (beta chain) sequence. This specimen comes from a study of blood T cell repertoires in COVID-19. Recruited during active infection, patients (from Seattle) were subsequently followed longitudinally. Sequencing was performed with immunoSEQ multiplex PCR; in TCRdb, only in-frame clones are kept and a portion is missing. The repertoire holds some 260,000 clones, around nine tenths seen once, with approximately 10% in the top ten. The germline CDR1 and CDR2 sequences are ENHRY and SYGVKD. CDR3 length equals 13 residues. After removal of 8 bases from V and 9 bases from J, the junction contained 4 bases not matched to a gene.

The clonotype was recovered from a woman in her seventies with COVID-19, enrolled during active disease. J is TRBJ2-1 and V is TRBV10-3, with 13 bases identical to TRBD2. Sequenced material: peripheral blood. Here the CDR3 DNA reads TGTGCCATCGGACTAGCGGGAGATGGTGAGCAGTTCTTC. Encoded protein: CAIGLAGDGEQFF.